These 2 T cell receptor beta chains originate from one sample sequenced in a study of beta chain features in type 1 diabetes. Every isolated RNA sample was fully reverse transcribed, so sequencing captured expressed TCRB transcripts. The repertoire was sequenced with immunoSEQ multiplex PCR; TCRdb's copy has only in-frame clones and lacks some. The table includes about 130,000 clones, around a tenth detected once. What was sequenced was central memory CD4+ T cells from blood. All receptors derive from a man younger than 35 in good health.

At least ten counts were recorded for this clone. The chain couples TRBV19 to TRBJ2-1; D is uncertain. The germline CDR1 and CDR2 sequences are LNHDA and SQIVND (reference sequence). The CDR3 totals 13 residues. V was clipped by 5 bases and J by 2 bases, with 7 bases between them. CDR3: CASSYTTYNEQFF. The DNA for the CDR3 is TGTGCCAGTAGTTACACCACCTACAATGAGCAGTTCTTC.

The rearrangement joins TRBV7-2 to TRBJ2-5, with 7 bases identical to TRBD1. TRBJ2-7 explains the end of the DNA better; the J call may be wrong. CDR3 length equals 15 residues. Germline V gives CDR1 SGHTA, CDR2 FQGNSA. CDR3 nucleotides: TGTGCCAGCAGCCCAGAAGGGACAGCGAACTACGAGCAGTACTTC. Protein: CASSPEGTANYEQYF.